This T cell receptor beta chain was sequenced during a study of cytomegalovirus exposure and HLA in healthy donors. Comment on this clone: Its antigen is unknown.

PCR used 60 Vbeta primers and 13 Jbeta primers. The repertoire was sequenced with immunoSEQ multiplex PCR; TCRdb's copy has only in-frame clones and lacks some. Its table lists approximately 110,000 clones. General study findings and limits: The presence/absence work took it that sequencing depth was about the same across donors.

The TCR sequence derives from a man aged 50 to 59 in good health and CMV-seronegative. Sequencing input: PBMCs.

The CDR3 bases are TGTGCCAGTAGTATTGAGGGCAGAAGCTCCTACGAGCAGTACTTC. Its protein is CASSIEGRSSYEQYF. The V call is TRBV19, the J call TRBJ2-7; a weak D match, TRBD2 (5 bases). This CDR3 spans 15 amino acids. V was pared by 3 bases and J by 0 bases, with 12 bases between. CDR1 and CDR2 from the germline V gene are LNHDA and SQIVND (reference sequence). Full variable domain (outside the CDR3, taken from reference TRBV19 and TRBJ2-7): DGGITQSPKYLFRKEGQNVTLSCEQNLNHDAMYWYRQDPGQGLRLIYYSQIVNDFQKGDIAEGYSVSREKKESFPLTVTSAQKNPTAFYLCASSIEGRSSYEQYFGPGTRLTVT.